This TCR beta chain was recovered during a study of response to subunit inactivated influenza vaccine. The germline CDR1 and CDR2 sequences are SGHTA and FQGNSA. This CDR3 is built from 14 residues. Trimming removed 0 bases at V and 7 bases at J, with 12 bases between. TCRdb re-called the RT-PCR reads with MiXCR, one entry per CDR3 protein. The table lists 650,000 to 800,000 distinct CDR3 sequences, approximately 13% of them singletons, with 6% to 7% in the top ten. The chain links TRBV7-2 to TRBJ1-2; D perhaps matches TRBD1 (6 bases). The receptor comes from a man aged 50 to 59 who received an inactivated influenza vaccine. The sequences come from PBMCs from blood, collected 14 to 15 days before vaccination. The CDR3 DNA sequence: TGTGCCAGCAGCTTAGCTTCGCCAGGGGCTGGCTACACCTTC. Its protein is CASSLASPGAGYTF. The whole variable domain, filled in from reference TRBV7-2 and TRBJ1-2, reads GAGVSQSPSNKVTEKGKDVELRCDPISGHTALYWYRQSLGQGLEFLIYFQGNSAPDKSGLPSDRFSAERTGGSVSTLTIQRTQQEDSAVYLCASSLASPGAGYTFGSGTRLTVV.